Sequencing of this T cell receptor beta chain was carried out in a study of T cell changes during pregnancy in multiple sclerosis. The CDR3 is 14 residues long. The ends lost 5 bases at V and 6 bases at J; junction bases unmatched: 8. Germline V gene sequence: CDR1 MNHEY, CDR2 SMNVEV (reference sequence). TCRdb's table, derived via immunoSEQ multiplex PCR, lists solely in-frame clones and lacks some. The top ten hold about 1.3% of the sample, which has roughly 87,000 clones, around 93% seen once. This chain uses TRBV27 with TRBJ2-7, with 9 nucleotides matching TRBD1. This clonotype was obtained from a female donor in good health, enrolled as a control in a pregnancy study. The source was peripheral blood, collected in the third trimester of pregnancy. In nucleotides, the CDR3 is TGTGCCAGCAGTCTCGGGACAGGGCTCTCCGAGCAGTACTTC. Translated: CASSLGTGLSEQYF.